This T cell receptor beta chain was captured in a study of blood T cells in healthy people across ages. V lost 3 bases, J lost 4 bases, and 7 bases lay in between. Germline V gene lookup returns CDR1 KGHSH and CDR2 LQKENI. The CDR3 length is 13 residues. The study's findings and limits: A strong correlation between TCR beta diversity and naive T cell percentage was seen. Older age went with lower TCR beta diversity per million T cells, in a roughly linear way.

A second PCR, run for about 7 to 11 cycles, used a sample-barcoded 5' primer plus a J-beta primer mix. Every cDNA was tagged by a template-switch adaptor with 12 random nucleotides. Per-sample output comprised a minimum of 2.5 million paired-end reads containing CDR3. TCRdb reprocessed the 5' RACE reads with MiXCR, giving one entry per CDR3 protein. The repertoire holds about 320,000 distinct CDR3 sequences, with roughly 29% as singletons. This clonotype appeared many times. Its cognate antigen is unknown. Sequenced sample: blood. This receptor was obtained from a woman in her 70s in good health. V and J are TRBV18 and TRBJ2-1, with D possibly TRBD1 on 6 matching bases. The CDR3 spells CASSPDSYNEQFF. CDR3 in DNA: TGTGCCAGCTCACCGGACAGTTACAATGAGCAGTTCTTC.